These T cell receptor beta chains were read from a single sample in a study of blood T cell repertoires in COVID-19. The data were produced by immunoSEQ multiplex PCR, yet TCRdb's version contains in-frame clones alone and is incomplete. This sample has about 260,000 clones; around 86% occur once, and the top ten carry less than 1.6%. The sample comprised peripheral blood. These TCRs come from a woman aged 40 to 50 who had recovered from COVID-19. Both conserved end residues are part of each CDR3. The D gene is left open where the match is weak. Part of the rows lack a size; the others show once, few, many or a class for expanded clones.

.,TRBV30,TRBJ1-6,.,CAWTTTWDSPLHF,TGTGCCTGGACTACGACTTGGGATTCACCCCTCCACTTT
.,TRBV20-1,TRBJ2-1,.,CSARGAGQQFF,TGCAGTGCTAGAGGGGCGGGGCAGCAGTTCTTC
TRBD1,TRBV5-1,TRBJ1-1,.,CASSSGQGETEAFF,TGCGCCAGCAGCAGCGGACAGGGCGAAACTGAAGCTTTCTTT
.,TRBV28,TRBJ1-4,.,CASSLRAGENEKLFF,TGTGCCAGCAGTTTAAGGGCAGGGGAAAATGAAAAACTGTTTTTT
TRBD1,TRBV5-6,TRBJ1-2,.,CASSEKQGNYGYTF,TGTGCCAGCAGCGAAAAACAGGGGAACTATGGCTACACCTTC
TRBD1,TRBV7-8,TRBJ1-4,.,CASSLRRTGALFF,TGTGCCAGCAGCTTAAGAAGGACAGGGGCACTGTTTTTT
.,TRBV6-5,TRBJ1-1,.,CASSVSGVTEAFF,TGTGCCAGCAGCGTGTCAGGGGTCACTGAAGCTTTCTTT
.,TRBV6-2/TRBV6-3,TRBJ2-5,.,CASSPGPRVTQYF,TGTGCCAGCAGTCCCGGTCCCCGGGTGACCCAGTACTTC
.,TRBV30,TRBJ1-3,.,CAWAHGGTGNTIYF,TGTGCCTGGGCCCACGGGGGGACGGGAAACACCATATATTTT
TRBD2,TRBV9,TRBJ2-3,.,CASSVRGGGPLDTQYF,TGTGCCAGCAGCGTAAGGGGCGGGGGACCACTTGATACGCAGTATTTT
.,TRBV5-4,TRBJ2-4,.,CASSLATGAKNIQYF,TGTGCCAGCAGCTTGGCAACAGGGGCCAAAAACATTCAGTACTTC
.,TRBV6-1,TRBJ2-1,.,CASSERDKTPANEQFF,TGTGCCAGCAGTGAACGGGACAAAACCCCGGCCAATGAGCAGTTCTTC
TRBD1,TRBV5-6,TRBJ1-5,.,CASSSGRDSYQPQHF,TGTGCCAGCAGTTCAGGCCGGGACAGTTATCAGCCCCAGCATTTT
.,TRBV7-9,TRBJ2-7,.,CASSPGLEQYF,TGTGCCAGCAGCCCAGGGCTCGAGCAGTACTTC
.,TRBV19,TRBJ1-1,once,CASSVQGFNTEAFF,TGTGCCAGTAGTGTACAGGGTTTTAACACTGAAGCTTTCTTT
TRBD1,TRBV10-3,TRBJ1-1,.,CAIRGQGETEAFF,TGTGCCATCAGGGGACAGGGAGAAACTGAAGCTTTCTTT
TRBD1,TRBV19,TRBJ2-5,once,CASSGQARETQYF,TGTGCCAGTAGCGGACAGGCTCGGGAGACCCAGTACTTC
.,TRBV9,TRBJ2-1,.,CASSVEQGHNEQFF,TGTGCCAGCAGCGTAGAGCAGGGGCACAATGAGCAGTTCTTC
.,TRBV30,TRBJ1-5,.,CAWTGEGNQPQHF,TGTGCCTGGACAGGGGAAGGGAATCAGCCCCAGCATTTT
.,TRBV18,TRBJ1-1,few,CASSPTTGAFF,TGTGCCAGCTCTCCTACAACGGGTGCTTTCTTT
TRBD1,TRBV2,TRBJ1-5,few,CASTGGDRGQPQHF,TGTGCCAGCACAGGGGGGGACAGGGGCCAGCCCCAGCATTTT
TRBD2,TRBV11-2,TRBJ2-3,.,CASSPRVAGTTDTQYF,TGTGCCAGCAGCCCCCGGGTAGCGGGGACCACAGATACGCAGTATTTT
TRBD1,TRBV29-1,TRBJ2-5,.,CSGYRGAETQYF,TGCAGCGGCTACAGGGGGGCGGAGACCCAGTACTTC
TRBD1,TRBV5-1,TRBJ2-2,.,CASSPGSPGQGAHTGELFF,TGCGCCAGCAGCCCCGGCTCACCGGGACAGGGGGCCCACACCGGGGAGCTGTTTTTT
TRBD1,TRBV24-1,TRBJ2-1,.,CATSDWKWGQGGNEQFF,TGTGCCACCAGTGATTGGAAGTGGGGACAGGGAGGGAATGAGCAGTTCTTC
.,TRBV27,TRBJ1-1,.,CASSFNPGGVRFNTEAFF,TGTGCCAGCAGTTTTAATCCCGGCGGGGTTAGGTTTAATACTGAAGCTTTCTTT
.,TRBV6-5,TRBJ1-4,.,CASSYGTPNEKLFF,TGTGCCAGCAGTTACGGGACTCCGAATGAAAAACTGTTTTTT
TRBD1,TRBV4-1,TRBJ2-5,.,CASSRDRDETQYF,TGCGCCAGCAGCCGGGACAGGGATGAGACCCAGTACTTC
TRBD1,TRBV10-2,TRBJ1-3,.,CASSGQGSGNTIYF,TGCGCCAGCAGTGGACAGGGTTCTGGAAACACCATATATTTT
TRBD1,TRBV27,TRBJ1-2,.,CASRIAGTGFYGYTF,TGTGCCAGCAGGATCGCGGGGACAGGGTTCTATGGCTACACCTTC
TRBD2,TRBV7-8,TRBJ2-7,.,CASSLAALAVSLEQYF,TGTGCCAGCAGCTTAGCGGCCCTAGCGGTGAGCCTTGAGCAGTACTTC
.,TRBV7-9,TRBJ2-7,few,CASSLPGYRSSYEQYF,TGTGCCAGCAGCTTACCTGGGTATCGGAGCTCCTACGAGCAGTACTTC
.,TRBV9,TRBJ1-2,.,CASSVSGGYTF,TGTGCCAGCAGCGTCTCAGGTGGCTACACCTTC
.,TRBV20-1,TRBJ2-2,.,CSASPRNTGELFF,TGCAGTGCTAGTCCCAGGAACACCGGGGAGCTGTTTTTT
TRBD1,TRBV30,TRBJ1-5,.,CAWTSGGGQPQHF,TGTGCCTGGACCTCAGGGGGCGGTCAGCCCCAGCATTTT
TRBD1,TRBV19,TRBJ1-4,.,CASSRRGRATNEKLFF,TGTGCCAGTAGTAGGAGGGGGCGAGCAACTAATGAAAAACTGTTTTTT
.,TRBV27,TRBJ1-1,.,CASSLYQGVNTEAFF,TGTGCCAGCAGTTTATACCAGGGTGTGAACACTGAAGCTTTCTTT
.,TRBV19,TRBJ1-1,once,CASSIGQSLNTEAFF,TGTGCCAGTAGTATTGGACAGTCACTGAACACTGAAGCTTTCTTT
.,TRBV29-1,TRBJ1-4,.,CTSVGEDEKLFF,TGCACCTCCGTGGGGGAGGATGAAAAACTGTTTTTT
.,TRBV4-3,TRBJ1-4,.,CASSQAYRGPDEKLFF,TGCGCCAGCAGCCAAGCTTACCGCGGCCCTGATGAAAAACTGTTTTTT
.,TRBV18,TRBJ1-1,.,CASSQLLGQAEAFF,TGTGCCAGCTCACAGCTACTGGGCCAGGCTGAAGCTTTCTTT
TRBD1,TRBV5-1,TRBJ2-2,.,CASSGTTGNSGELFF,TGCGCCAGCAGCGGAACGACAGGGAACTCCGGGGAGCTGTTTTTT
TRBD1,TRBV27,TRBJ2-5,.,CASSRQGLRETQYF,TGTGCCAGCAGTAGACAGGGGCTTAGGGAGACCCAGTACTTC
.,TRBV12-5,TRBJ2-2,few,CASGRDTNTGELFF,TGTGCTAGTGGCAGGGACACGAACACCGGGGAGCTGTTTTTT
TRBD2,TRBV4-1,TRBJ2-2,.,CASRGPGLGFEGPEELFF,TGCGCCAGCAGGGGTCCGGGACTAGGTTTTGAAGGTCCCGAGGAGCTGTTTTTT
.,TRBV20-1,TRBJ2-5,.,CSAPILETQYF,TGCAGTGCTCCTATTTTGGAGACCCAGTACTTC
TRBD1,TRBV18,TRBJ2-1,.,CASSPRAGGNEQFF,TGTGCCAGCTCACCACGGGCAGGGGGAAATGAGCAGTTCTTC
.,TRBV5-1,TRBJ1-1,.,CASSSQGVANTEAFF,TGCGCCAGCAGCAGCCAGGGTGTAGCGAACACTGAAGCTTTCTTT
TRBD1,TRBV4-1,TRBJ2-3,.,CASSQAAGGRSDTQYF,TGCGCCAGCAGCCAAGCGGCAGGGGGACGGTCAGATACGCAGTATTTT
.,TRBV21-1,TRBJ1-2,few,CASSKRGSGYGYTF,TGTGCCAGCAGCAAACGGGGGTCGGGCTATGGCTACACCTTC
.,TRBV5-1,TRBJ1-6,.,CASSLVSGAYNSPLHF,TGCGCCAGCAGCTTGGTTTCCGGGGCCTATAATTCACCCCTCCACTTT
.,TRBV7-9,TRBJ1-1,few,CASSQIRGDTEAFF,TGTGCCAGCAGCCAAATTCGGGGGGACACTGAAGCTTTCTTT
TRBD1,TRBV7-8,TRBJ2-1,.,CASSFRTGNNEQFF,TGTGCCAGCAGCTTCAGGACAGGCAACAATGAGCAGTTCTTC
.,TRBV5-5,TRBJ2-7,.,CASSLTLGTQYYEQYF,TGTGCCAGCAGCTTGACACTCGGGACTCAATACTACGAGCAGTACTTC
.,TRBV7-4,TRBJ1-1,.,CASSPSRRVSRRAFF,TGTGCCAGCAGCCCTTCCCGGAGGGTATCCCGAAGGGCTTTCTTT